These T cell receptor beta chains were read from a single sample in a study of CD8+CD57+ T cells in acquired aplastic anemia. TCRdb fed the reads into MiXCR, producing one record per CDR3 protein. The sample shows 200,000 to 250,000 distinct CDR3 sequences, around 60% of them seen only once. The source material was sorted CD4+, CD8+, or CD8+CD57+ T cells (not recorded which) from PBMCs. These receptors came from a human donor in good health. Both conserved end residues are part of each CDR3. The order of the fields is V gene, clone size, J gene, D gene, CDR3 protein, CDR3 DNA. A D gene is named only where the DNA matches it firmly. Clone sizes are given selectively: once, few, many, or a class where the clone is expanded.

TRBV7-7	.	TRBJ2-5	TRBD2	CASSLLAANVETQYF	TGTGCTAGCAGCTTGCTAGCGGCTAACGTAGAGACCCAGTACTTC
TRBV2	once	TRBJ2-5	TRBD2	CASAGEGETQYF	TGTGCCAGCGCGGGAGAGGGTGAGACCCAGTACTTC
TRBV11-2	.	TRBJ1-1	.	CASSLGTNTESFF	TGTGCCAGCAGCTTAGGGACGAACACTGAATCTTTCTTT
TRBV20-1	.	TRBJ2-7	TRBD1	CSAAGTASYVQDF	TGCAGTGCCGCCGGGACAGCTTCCTACGTGCAGGACTTC
TRBV7-2	.	TRBJ2-1	.	CVSSLLQTYNEQFF	TGTGTCAGCAGCTTACTACAGACATACAATGAGCAGTTCTTC
TRBV20-1	.	TRBJ1-4	.	CSARPTGFDEKLFF	TGCAGTGCTAGGCCCACAGGGTTCGATGAAAAACTGTTTTTT
TRBV20-1	.	TRBJ2-5	TRBD2	CSAFLAGKETQYF	TGCAGTGCTTTCCTAGCGGGGAAGGAGACCCAGTACTTC
TRBV10-3	.	TRBJ2-1	.	CAIRAQRHYSYNEQFF	TGTGCCATCAGAGCACAGCGGCACTACTCCTACAATGAGCAGTTCTTC
TRBV6-2/TRBV6-3	many	TRBJ1-2	.	CASSHRDHYGYTF	TGTGCCAGCAGTCACCGGGACCATTATGGCTACACCTTC
TRBV7-3	.	TRBJ2-3	.	CASSLTRGTDTQYF	TGTGCCAGCAGCTTAACGAGGGGGACAGATACGCAGTATTTT
TRBV3-2	many	TRBJ2-5	.	CAKRTSGGRETQYF	TGTGCCAAAAGGACTAGCGGGGGACGGGAGACCCAGTACTTC
TRBV7-9	many	TRBJ2-7	.	CASSLASGPLLLEQYF	TGTGCCAGCAGCTTAGCCTCGGGGCCCTTGTTGCTCGAGCAGTACTTC
TRBV9	.	TRBJ2-7	.	CASSALDSSYEQYF	TGTGCCAGCAGCGCCCTCGACAGCTCCTACGAGCAGTACTTC
TRBV7-9	many	TRBJ2-1	.	CASTVGQGSYNEQFF	TGTGCCAGCACCGTAGGGCAGGGCTCCTACAATGAGCAGTTCTTC
TRBV6-5	.	TRBJ1-2	TRBD1	CASSYGTDSSYGYTF	TGTGCCAGCAGTTACGGGACAGACAGCTCCTACGGCTACACCTTC
TRBV19	many	TRBJ2-7	.	CASSIRPLGEQYF	TGTGCCAGTAGTATACGACCCCTGGGCGAGCAGTACTTC
TRBV7-2	.	TRBJ2-3	.	CASSQGATDTQYF	TGTGCCAGCAGCCAAGGGGCCACAGACACGCAGTATTTT
TRBV5-1	many	TRBJ2-7	TRBD2	CASSFILAGRTYEQYF	TGCGCCAGCAGCTTCATCTTAGCGGGACGAACCTACGAGCAGTACTTC
TRBV15	once	TRBJ2-7	TRBD1	CATSRDRVSYEQYF	TGTGCCACCAGCAGGGACAGGGTCTCCTACGAGCAGTACTTC
TRBV7-6	.	TRBJ1-6	TRBD1	CASSSRQGARSPLHF	TGTGCCAGCAGCTCCCGACAGGGGGCTCGTTCACCCCTCCACTTT
TRBV24-1	.	TRBJ2-5	.	CATSDARGSGETQYF	TGTGCCACCAGTGACGCCAGGGGATCGGGGGAGACCCAGTACTTC
TRBV29-1	many	TRBJ2-7	.	CSVGPSVGEQYF	TGCAGCGTGGGGCCTAGCGTCGGCGAGCAGTACTTC
TRBV5-1	.	TRBJ2-1	TRBD1	CATSRDRNNEQFF	TGCGCCACTAGCCGGGACAGAAACAATGAGCAGTTCTTC
TRBV12-3/TRBV12-4	.	TRBJ2-3	.	CASSQWRSDTQYF	TGTGCCAGCAGCCAGTGGAGGTCAGATACGCAGTATTTT
TRBV7-6	.	TRBJ2-2	.	CASSSRTQPDTGELFF	TGTGCCAGCAGCTCCAGGACCCAGCCAGACACCGGGGAGCTGTTTTTT
TRBV5-4	.	TRBJ2-2	TRBD2	CASRSGLEEVTGELFF	TGTGCCAGCAGATCGGGACTAGAAGAGGTCACCGGGGAGCTGTTTTTT
TRBV7-3	many	TRBJ2-5	TRBD2	CASSLMGGLAGAETQYF	TGTGCCAGCAGCTTAATGGGGGGACTAGCGGGGGCCGAGACCCAGTACTTC
TRBV10-3	.	TRBJ2-2	.	CAISESPRGGSGELFF	TGTGCCATCAGTGAGTCACCTCGTGGGGGTAGCGGGGAGCTGTTTTTT
TRBV10-3	.	TRBJ2-7	.	CAISESTAAIDEQYF	TGTGCCATCAGTGAGTCGACTGCGGCGATTGACGAGCAGTACTTC
TRBV7-9	.	TRBJ2-1	TRBD2	CASSLAASGAGEQFF	TGTGCCAGCAGCTTAGCAGCTAGCGGGGCGGGTGAGCAGTTCTTC
TRBV10-1	.	TRBJ2-7	TRBD1	CASSDSRGPDEQYF	TGCGCCAGCAGTGATTCGAGGGGGCCGGACGAGCAGTACTTC
TRBV7-7	.	TRBJ2-5	TRBD1	CASSQTGNQETQYF	TGTGCCAGCAGCCAGACAGGGAACCAAGAGACCCAGTACTTC
TRBV5-4	.	TRBJ1-2	TRBD1	CASSLWTGGYTF	TGTGCCAGCAGCTTGTGGACAGGGGGTTACACCTTC
TRBV4-2	many	TRBJ1-1	.	CASSQAWGQNTEAFF	TGTGCCAGCAGCCAAGCTTGGGGGCAAAACACTGAAGCTTTCTTT
TRBV4-1	many	TRBJ1-1	TRBD1	CASSQHQGAEAFF	TGCGCCAGCAGCCAACACCAGGGGGCTGAAGCTTTCTTT
TRBV19	.	TRBJ2-2	.	CASTLGRSHRGAVF	TGTGCCAGTACCCTAGGGAGATCGCACCGGGGAGCTGTTTTT
TRBV20-1	.	TRBJ2-7	.	CSASDPGTYEQYF	TGCAGCGCTAGTGACCCGGGGACCTACGAGCAGTACTTC
TRBV25-1	few	TRBJ2-3	TRBD2	CASSLAGGGTDTQYF	TGTGCCAGCAGCTTAGCGGGAGGGGGCACAGATACGCAGTATTTT
TRBV5-6	.	TRBJ2-1	.	CASSLGDNPYNEQFF	TGTGCCAGCAGCTTGGGAGACAACCCCTACAATGAGCAGTTCTTC
TRBV19	few	TRBJ2-7	TRBD2	CASGGGYEQYF	TGTGCCAGCGGGGGGGGGTACGAGCAGTACTTC
TRBV5-1	.	TRBJ1-1	.	CASSFWDAKNTEAFF	TGCGCCAGCAGCTTCTGGGATGCGAAGAACACTGAAGCTTTCTTT